This T cell receptor (beta chain) was obtained from a study of CXCR3-negative and CXCR3-positive naive CD8 T cells. CDR1 is SQVTM, CDR2 ANQGSEA, per germline. The CDR3 length is 12 residues. As regards this clonotype: What it binds is unknown.

The authors made the TRB cDNA libraries by 5' RACE using UMI labels. TCRdb re-called the 5' RACE reads and shows each CDR3 protein once, DNA omitted. With roughly 140,000 distinct CDR3 sequences in the sample, the ten largest clones hold about 0.3%. General observations from the study: The study found more hydrophobic TRB CDR3s in CXCR3-positive naive cells than in CXCR3-negative naive cells. Surface CD5 looked about the same in the naive subsets, so the authors worked out TCR strength from TRB CDR3 properties. Fresh PBMCs went into most assays, and CXCR3 expression partly declined after cryopreservation.

The source material was naive CXCR3+ CD8+ T cells from blood. Subset given: CD45RO-CCR7+CD27+CD95- naive CD8+ T cells expressing CXCR3 (TNR3+). The sequence was obtained from a human donor in good health. Some clones in this sample may be carry-over from other donors' samples. The genes are TRBV29-1 and TRBJ1-1. The CDR3 sequence: CSVEGSVTEAFF. Supplemented by reference TRBV29-1 and TRBJ1-1, the full variable domain reads SAVISQKPSRDICQRGTSLTIQCQVDSQVTMMFWYRQQPGQSLTLIATANQGSEATYESGFVIDKFPISRPNLTFSTLTVSNMSPEDSSIYLCSVEGSVTEAFFGQGTRLTVV.